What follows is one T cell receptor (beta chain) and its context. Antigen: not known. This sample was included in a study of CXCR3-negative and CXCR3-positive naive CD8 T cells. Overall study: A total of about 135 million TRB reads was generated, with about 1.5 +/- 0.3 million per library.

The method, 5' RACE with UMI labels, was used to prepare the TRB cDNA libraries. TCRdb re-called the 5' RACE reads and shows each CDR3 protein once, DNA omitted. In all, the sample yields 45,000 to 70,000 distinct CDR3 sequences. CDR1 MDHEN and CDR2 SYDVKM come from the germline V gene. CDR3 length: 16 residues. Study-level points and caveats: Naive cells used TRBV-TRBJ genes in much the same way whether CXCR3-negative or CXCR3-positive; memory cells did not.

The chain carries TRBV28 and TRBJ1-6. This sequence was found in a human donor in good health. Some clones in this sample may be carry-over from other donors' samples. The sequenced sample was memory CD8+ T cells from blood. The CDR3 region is CASIREGDSYNSPLHF.